These T cell receptor beta chains were read from a single sample in a study of beta chain features in type 1 diabetes. Clones were read by immunoSEQ multiplex PCR, and TCRdb kept only the in-frame ones, dropping some. The sample holds hundreds of thousands of clones, 10% to 15% seen once. The sequencing sample was made of naive CD4+ T cells from blood. The receptors derive from a young man in good health. Each CDR3 is given with its conserved first and last residue. D genes are given only for firm matches. The listing skips clone size in some rows; elsewhere it reads once, few, many or a size class.

d_call,clone_size,v_call,j_call,cdr3_nt,cdr3_aa
-,-,TRBV7-3,TRBJ1-6,TGTGCCAGCAGCTTAAAGGCGGGAGGTTATTCACCCCTCCACTTT,CASSLKAGGYSPLHF
TRBD1,few,TRBV5-4,TRBJ2-1,TGTGCCAGCAGCCGGGACAGGGGCTCCTACAATGAGCAGTTCTTC,CASSRDRGSYNEQFF
TRBD1,few,TRBV6-5,TRBJ1-2,TGTGCCAGCAGACGACAGGGGGCTCATGGCTACACCTTC,CASRRQGAHGYTF
TRBD1,-,TRBV19,TRBJ1-5,TGTGCCAGTAGTATAAGGGGGACAGTGTACCGCAATCAGCCCCAGCATTTT,CASSIRGTVYRNQPQHF
-,-,TRBV7-2,TRBJ2-7,TGTGCCAGCAGCCCTGGGATGTCGGGGACCTACGAGCAGTACTTC,CASSPGMSGTYEQYF
TRBD2,-,TRBV7-9,TRBJ2-7,TGTGCCAGCAGCTTGGGAAGGGGAGGGTTGGACGAGCAGTACTTC,CASSLGRGGLDEQYF
TRBD1,-,TRBV29-1,TRBJ1-1,TGCAGCGTACTGACAGGGGGAGGGACTGAAGCTTTCTTT,CSVLTGGGTEAFF
-,few,TRBV29-1,TRBJ1-1,TGCAGCGTTGCGAGGGGGGGGGATACTGAAGCTTTCTTT,CSVARGGDTEAFF
-,few,TRBV28,TRBJ1-6,TGTGCCACCCAACAGAATTCACCCCTCCATTTT,CATQQNSPLHF
TRBD1,-,TRBV30,TRBJ1-4,TGTGCCTGGAAAAGACAGGGGTACTTCGCTTTAGATGAAAAACTGTTTTTT,CAWKRQGYFALDEKLFF
TRBD1,few,TRBV5-1,TRBJ2-7,TGCGCCAGCAGCTCAGGCGGGACAGGGAACTACGAGCAGTACTTC,CASSSGGTGNYEQYF
TRBD2,-,TRBV11-2,TRBJ2-3,TGTGCCAGCAGCTTAGACGGGCGGGGGTACACAGATACGCAGTATTTT,CASSLDGRGYTDTQYF
TRBD2,few,TRBV5-1,TRBJ2-5,TGCGCCAGCAGCCTAGCGGGAGAAGAAGAGACCCAGTACTTC,CASSLAGEEETQYF
TRBD1,few,TRBV27,TRBJ2-6,TGTGCCAGCAAACCGCTCGGCAGGGGGCGTAATGCTGGGGCCAACGTCCTGACTTTC,CASKPLGRGRNAGANVLTF
-,-,TRBV5-6,TRBJ2-7,TGTGCCAGCAGCTTCCAGGGGACCTACGAGCAGTACTTC,CASSFQGTYEQYF
TRBD2,-,TRBV7-3,TRBJ2-1,TGTGCCAGCAGCCCGGGACTAGCGGGAGCGGGTGAGCAGTTCTTC,CASSPGLAGAGEQFF
TRBD1,-,TRBV2,TRBJ2-5,TGTGCCAGCAGTCCTACCTCCGGGACAGGGGGCCTAGAGACCCAGTACTTC,CASSPTSGTGGLETQYF
-,-,TRBV4-1,TRBJ2-1,TGCGCCAGCAGCCAAGATTATGACAGCTACAATGAGCAGTTCTTC,CASSQDYDSYNEQFF
TRBD2,few,TRBV7-3,TRBJ2-5,TGTGCCAGCAGCCTGGGGACTAGCGGGGCACAAGAGACCCAGTACTTC,CASSLGTSGAQETQYF
-,-,TRBV14,TRBJ1-2,TGTGCCAGCAGCCCGAGATCGGGGGGCTACACCTTC,CASSPRSGGYTF
-,few,TRBV7-2,TRBJ2-7,TGTGCCAGCAGCTTCGCCTACGAGCAGTACTTC,CASSFAYEQYF
TRBD2,-,TRBV6-6,TRBJ2-5,TGTGCCAGCAGTTACTCCTTAGCGGGGGAGGAGACCCAGTACTTC,CASSYSLAGEETQYF
-,-,TRBV9,TRBJ2-5,TGTGCCAGCAGCCCCAGGACAGAGGGAGAGACCCAGTACTTC,CASSPRTEGETQYF
TRBD2,few,TRBV28,TRBJ2-1,TGTGCCAGCAGTTTAGAGCGGGAGTCGGGCAATGAGCAGTTCTTC,CASSLERESGNEQFF
TRBD1,few,TRBV18,TRBJ2-1,TGTGCCAGCTCACCGGTCCGGGACAGGGCTTACAATGAGCAGTTCTTC,CASSPVRDRAYNEQFF
TRBD1,few,TRBV28,TRBJ2-5,TGTGCCAGCAGTTCCCCATCGGACAGGGGGGACGAGACCCAGTACTTC,CASSSPSDRGDETQYF
-,few,TRBV10-3,TRBJ1-1,TGTGCCATCACCGAGCCGGGCGGGCACACTGAAGCTTTCTTT,CAITEPGGHTEAFF
TRBD2,few,TRBV19,TRBJ2-1,TGTGCCAGTAGTATCGAGCGGGGGGGCAACGAGCAGTTCTTC,CASSIERGGNEQFF
TRBD1,few,TRBV4-3,TRBJ2-7,TGCGCCAGCAGCCAACAGCCGGGACAGGAGTTTTACGAGCAGTACTTC,CASSQQPGQEFYEQYF
TRBD1,few,TRBV5-1,TRBJ1-1,TGCGCCAGCAGCTGGGGGACAGGGGCGAACACTGAAGCTTTCTTT,CASSWGTGANTEAFF
TRBD1,-,TRBV13,TRBJ2-7,TGTGCCAGCAGCTCCGACGGACAGGGGGCGAGCGAGCAGTACTTC,CASSSDGQGASEQYF
TRBD1,-,TRBV18,TRBJ1-5,TGTGCCAGCTCACCAGGTGAGACAGGGCCTAATCAGCCCCAGCATTTT,CASSPGETGPNQPQHF
TRBD2,-,TRBV7-6,TRBJ2-1,TGTGCCAGCAGCGGGACTAGCGTGTACAATGAGCAGTTCTTC,CASSGTSVYNEQFF
-,few,TRBV9,TRBJ2-5,TGTGCCAGCAGCGGAGGACTGCTCGGGGGAGAGACCCAGTACTTC,CASSGGLLGGETQYF
-,few,TRBV7-2,TRBJ1-5,TGTGCCAGCACCATGGGGGCAGGGAGTCAGCCCCAGCATTTT,CASTMGAGSQPQHF
TRBD2,few,TRBV15,TRBJ2-5,TGTGCCACCAGCAGAGACCCTAGCGGCCAAGAGACCCAGTACTTC,CATSRDPSGQETQYF
-,few,TRBV30,TRBJ2-5,TGTGCCTGGAGTGCAGATCAAGAGACCCAGTACTTC,CAWSADQETQYF
-,-,TRBV28,TRBJ1-2,TGTGCCAGCAGTTTGGGAGGACGGAGCTATGGCTACACCTTC,CASSLGGRSYGYTF
TRBD2,few,TRBV14,TRBJ2-1,TGTGCCAGCAGTAGGACTAGGACTGAGCAGTTCTTC,CASSRTRTEQFF
TRBD2,few,TRBV2,TRBJ2-1,TGTGCCAGCAGACAAGGGGCGGGGGGGGTTGGTGAGCAGTTCTTC,CASRQGAGGVGEQFF
TRBD1,-,TRBV11-2,TRBJ1-2,TGTGCCAGCAGCTTAGCCGGGACAGCTAACTATGGCTACACCTTC,CASSLAGTANYGYTF
TRBD1,few,TRBV28,TRBJ2-7,TGTGCCAGCAGTTCCGGACAGGGAACGTTATACGAGCAGTACTTC,CASSSGQGTLYEQYF
-,-,TRBV28,TRBJ2-3,TGTGCCAGCAGTTTATCGCGCACCACAGATACGCAGTATTTT,CASSLSRTTDTQYF